This T cell receptor (beta chain) was documented in a study of blood T cell repertoires in COVID-19. Study details: Some COVID-19 samples were acute and others convalescent; all came from the United States, Italy and Spain.

Original processing methods: The assay estimated nucleated cells by amplifying reference gene primers. Measured with immunoSEQ multiplex PCR; TCRdb has only the in-frame clones, and not every one. The V and J calls and clone size were taken over from that table, and D and trimming were inferred from the DNA. The sample carries about 210,000 clones, about 90% recorded once. CDR3 size: 14 residues. Between the trimmed V and J ends, which lost 4 bases and 6 bases, there was a span of 12 bases. Per germline, CDR1 SGHAT and CDR2 FQDESV (reference sequence). This TCR derives from a man aged 25-45 years with acute or convalescent COVID-19. This chain uses TRBV11-1 with TRBJ2-2; D is undetermined. Sequences were obtained from peripheral blood. The CDR3 reads CASSSNLSPGELFF. CDR3 DNA: TGTGCCAGCAGCTCAAACTTAAGCCCCGGGGAGCTGTTTTTT.